This T cell receptor (beta chain) was obtained from a study of shared clonotypes between healthy human individuals. Every one of the donors was a Caucasian adult that lived in Nashville, Tennessee. Trimming left V 6 bases short and J 2 bases short, with 13 bases between. There are 14 residues in the CDR3. The germline gives CDR1 SNHLY, CDR2 FYNNEI. An approximately 220 ng quantity of DNA, roughly 30,000 T cell genomes, went into the sorted-subset replicate PCRs. Measured with immunoSEQ multiplex PCR; TCRdb has only the in-frame clones, and not every one. The data show about 1 million clones, with around 74% seen just once and approximately 1.5% held by the top ten.

The receptor was derived from a man between 18 and 29 years old in good health. The gene calls are TRBV2 and TRBJ1-1, with D possibly TRBD1 on 5 matching bases. Sequenced: memory CD4+ T cells sorted from blood. Subset here: CD45RA-negative fraction. The CDR3 protein is CASRIGHQNTEAFF. The DNA for the CDR3 is TGTGCCAGCAGGATAGGACACCAAAACACTGAAGCTTTCTTT.